Following are 29 T cell receptor beta chains from one sample sequenced in a study of neurological immune-mediated disorders. Time point denoted: technical triplicate 3. Using its own MiXCR run on the 5' RACE reads, TCRdb lists one record per CDR3 protein. The sample includes around 30,000 distinct CDR3 sequences, less than 20% of them seen just once. Sequencing was done on a sample of CD4+ T cells from blood. Source of these receptors: a female donor with HTLV-1-associated myelopathy (HAM/TSP).

This clonotype was recorded at least ten times. The genes are TRBV11-2 and TRBJ1-3; D is unclear. This CDR3 contains 12 residues. Germline V gives CDR1 SGHAT, CDR2 FQNNGV. V gave up 2 bases and J gave up 4 bases, with 3 bases separating them. DNA of the CDR3: TGTGCCAGCAGCTTACACGGAAACACCATATATTTT. It codes for CASSLHGNTIYF.

The chain couples TRBV5-1 to TRBJ2-3; the match to TRBD2 covers 16 bases. The CDR3 totals 17 residues. Germline V gene sequence: CDR1 SGHRS, CDR2 YFSETQ. Trimming removed 3 bases from V and 3 bases from J; junction bases left unmatched: 4. CDR3 amino acids: CASSWGLAGGITDTQYF. In nucleotides, the CDR3 is TGCGCCAGCAGCTGGGGACTAGCGGGGGGGATTACAGATACGCAGTATTTT.

As concerns this clonotype: Germline is not matched at one junction end, which may reflect a read error. This chain links TRBV7-2 with TRBJ2-4; TRBD2 matches 13 bases. CDR3 length: 18 amino acids. Germline assignment: CDR1 SGHTA and CDR2 FQGNSA. In nucleotides, the CDR3 is TGTGCCAGCAGCTTAGGACTAGCGGGGGGACTAGCCAAATACATTCAGTACTTC. It encodes CASSLGLAGGLAKYIQYF.

There are many counts of this clonotype. The chain links TRBV20-1 to TRBJ2-5, with 15 bases aligning to TRBD2. Per the germline V gene, CDR1 is DFQATT and CDR2 is SNEGSKA (reference sequence). With V trimmed by 3 bases and J by 2 bases, 4 bases remained unmatched. The CDR3 loop spans 16 amino acids. The CDR3 loop reads CSASRTSGRGQETQYF. The CDR3 coding sequence is TGCAGTGCTAGTCGGACTAGCGGGAGGGGGCAAGAGACCCAGTACTTC.

With respect to this clonotype: With a much larger clone just one base away, this may be a read error. The chain employs TRBV6-4 and TRBJ2-1; 12 bases are a match to TRBD2. Trimming took 6 bases from V and 3 from J; bases not matched to a gene: 9. The CDR3 totals 17 residues. Germline V gene sequence: CDR1 MRHNA, CDR2 SNTAGT. CDR3 sequence: CASSPRTSGAYYNEQFF. CDR3 DNA sequence: TGTGCCAGCAGCCCCAGGACTAGCGGGGCGTACTACAATGAGCAGTTCTTC.

The chain combines TRBV20-1 with TRBJ1-4, with 10 bases lining up with TRBD1. The CDR3 is 14 amino acids. Per the germline V gene, CDR1 is DFQATT and CDR2 is SNEGSKA (reference sequence). V lost 3 bases and J lost 8; bases outside the gene matches: 6. The CDR3 DNA follows: TGCAGTGCTAGGCACGGGACAGGGGACGAAAAACTGTTTTTT. Protein sequence: CSARHGTGDEKLFF.

This clonotype showed up many times. The V and J genes are TRBV7-2 and TRBJ2-6; D remains unclear. V gave up 5 bases and J gave up 0 bases, with 11 bases separating them. The germline CDR1 and CDR2 sequences are SGHTA and FQGNSA. CDR3 length: 16 residues. The CDR3 reads CASSLSRSSGANVLTF. The DNA of the CDR3 is TGTGCCAGCAGCCTTTCTCGGAGCTCTGGGGCCAACGTCCTGACTTTC.

This clonotype showed up many times. The rearrangement links TRBV5-5 to TRBJ2-2; TRBD1 might be the D (6 bases). V lost 1 base, J lost 5 bases, and 12 bases lay in between. The CDR3 has 15 residues. Per germline, CDR1 SGHKS and CDR2 YYEKEE (reference sequence). The CDR3 DNA sequence: TGTGCCAGCAGCTTGTCGGCAGGGGTTACCGGGGAGCTGTTTTTT. Translation: CASSLSAGVTGELFF.

The sample holds many counts of this clonotype. The V call is TRBV12-3 or TRBV12-4, the J call TRBJ2-3; 13 bases line up with TRBD2. Losses at the gene ends were 5 bases for V and 7 bases for J; bases not matched to a gene: 6. The CDR3 runs 15 residues. CDR3 DNA: TGTGCCAGCAGTCCACTAGCGGGGGGGAGGAATACGCAGTATTTT. It yields the protein CASSPLAGGRNTQYF.

This clonotype counts as medium-sized. J is TRBJ2-1 and V is TRBV4-1; TRBD2 agrees at 12 bases. Looked up from germline, CDR1 is MGHRA and CDR2 is YSYEKL. The V and J ends lost 0 bases and 2 bases, in that order; junction bases with no gene match: 2. This CDR3 is 17 amino acids long. CDR3 DNA: TGCGCCAGCAGCCAAGATTCTAGCGGGGGGGCCTACAATGAGCAGTTCTTC. Translated: CASSQDSSGGAYNEQFF.

At least ten counts were recorded for this clonotype. The genes are TRBV20-1 and TRBJ2-7, with D perhaps TRBD1 (6 bases). This CDR3 contains 12 residues. V shed 5 bases and J shed 3 bases, with 11 bases lying between them. CDR1 and CDR2 from the germline V gene are DFQATT and SNEGSKA (reference sequence). The DNA of the CDR3 is TGCAGTGCTGTTATAGGGGGCTACGAGCAGTACTTC. Translation: CSAVIGGYEQYF.

This clonotype was observed many times. The chain recombines TRBV16 with TRBJ2-1; TRBD2 aligns across 7 bases. The length of the CDR3 is 15 residues. Germline CDR1 reads KGHSY; CDR2 reads FQNENV. Trimming cost V 1 base and J 6 bases; bases outside gene matches: 6. The CDR3 protein is CASSQWSLAANEQFF. In DNA form, the CDR3 reads TGTGCCAGCAGCCAATGGTCCCTAGCGGCCAATGAGCAGTTCTTC.

In this sample, this clonotype turned up many times. The chain has TRBV29-1 and TRBJ2-4; D not resolved. The V and J ends lost 3 bases and 1 base respectively, with 4 bases between them. Germline V gene sequence: CDR1 SQVTM, CDR2 ANQGSEA. The CDR3 is made up of 12 amino acids. The CDR3 spells CSVEGAKNIQYF. Written as DNA, the CDR3 is TGCAGCGTTGAGGGGGCCAAAAACATTCAGTACTTC.

This clonotype was detected ten times or more. The chain employs TRBV2 and TRBJ1-6, with D possibly TRBD1 on 6 matching bases. Germline values: CDR1 SNHLY, CDR2 FYNNEI. The CDR3 runs to 15 residues. Trimming stripped 7 bases from V and 0 bases from J, with 10 bases between. CDR3 sequence (DNA): TGTGCCAGCACCACAGGGAGCTCCTATAATTCACCCCTCCACTTT. This sequence encodes CASTTGSSYNSPLHF.

This clonotype was seen many times. The J gene is TRBJ2-7, the V gene TRBV7-2, with 8 positions matching TRBD2. The CDR3 totals 13 residues. After removal of 5 bases from V and 3 bases from J, the junction contained 3 bases not matched to a gene. Germline CDR1 reads SGHTA; CDR2 reads FQGNSA. CDR3: CASSVGLDYEQYF. In DNA form, the CDR3 reads TGTGCCAGCAGCGTGGGACTAGACTACGAGCAGTACTTC. Filled out from reference TRBV7-2 and TRBJ2-7, the complete variable domain reads GAGVSQSPSNKVTEKGKDVELRCDPISGHTALYWYRQSLGQGLEFLIYFQGNSAPDKSGLPSDRFSAERTGGSVSTLTIQRTQQEDSAVYLCASSVGLDYEQYFGPGTRLTVT.

This clonotype is judged medium-sized (0.01 to 0.1%). The genes are TRBV20-1 and TRBJ2-7, with 7 positions matching TRBD2. The CDR3 extends over 14 amino acids. After removal of 0 bases from V and 3 bases from J, the junction contained 5 bases not matched to a gene. Per germline, CDR1 DFQATT and CDR2 SNEGSKA (reference sequence). CDR3 nucleotides: TGCAGTGCTAGAGATGGACTAGTCCACTACGAGCAGTACTTC. The encoded protein is CSARDGLVHYEQYF.

This clonotype was counted ten times or more. CDR3 residues: CSARDGVTDTQYF. Here the CDR3 DNA reads TGCAGTGCTAGAGATGGGGTCACAGATACGCAGTATTTT. The chain carries TRBV20-1 and TRBJ2-3; no firm D call. V lost 0 bases, J lost 2 bases, and 6 bases lay in between. Germline CDR1 DFQATT, CDR2 SNEGSKA (reference sequence). The CDR3 runs to 13 residues.

This clonotype was found many times. Here the CDR3 reads CASSFVQDGAHEQYF. The CDR3 nucleotides read TGTGCCAGCAGCTTCGTTCAGGACGGGGCCCACGAGCAGTACTTC. The gene calls are TRBV7-3 and TRBJ2-7, with D perhaps given as TRBD1 or TRBD2 (5 bases each). Germline values: CDR1 SGHTA, CDR2 FQGTGA. V was pared by 3 bases and J by 5 bases, with 17 bases between. The CDR3 contains 15 residues.

This chain links TRBV5-1 with TRBJ2-1; D could derive from TRBD1 or TRBD2 (5 bases each). Germline V gene data show CDR1 as SGHRS and CDR2 as YFSETQ. The CDR3 runs to 13 residues. V lost 5 bases to trimming and J lost 9 bases, with 15 bases between them. CDR3 coding DNA: TGCGCCAGCAGTACATCCGGGGACGGTGAGCAGTTCTTC. Its protein is CASSTSGDGEQFF.

V gene TRBV18 combines with J gene TRBJ1-6; 8 positions agree with TRBD1. Germline V gives CDR1 KGHSH, CDR2 LQKENI. CDR3 size: 15 residues. With 2 bases clipped from V and 5 bases from J, the junction kept 2 bases outside the gene matches. The CDR3 reads CASSPGQGHNSPLHF. The CDR3 DNA is TGTGCCAGCTCACCAGGACAGGGACATAATTCACCCCTCCACTTT. The full variable domain, rest sourced from reference TRBV18 and TRBJ1-6, is NAGVMQNPRHLVRRRGQEARLRCSPMKGHSHVYWYRQLPEEGLKFMVYLQKENIIDESGMPKERFSAEFPKEGPSILRIQQVVRGDSAAYFCASSPGQGHNSPLHFGNGTRLTVT.

Many counts were recorded for this clonotype. This chain joins TRBV6-5 and TRBJ1-2; TRBD1 might be the D (5 bases). V lost 2 bases, J lost 2 bases, and 24 bases lay in between. In germline, CDR1 is MNHEY, CDR2 SVGAGI. The CDR3 has 19 amino acids. CDR3 DNA sequence: TGTGCCAGCAGTTACGCGCAAGTTGCCTTCAGGGCGGTAAACTATGGCTACACCTTC. Its protein is CASSYAQVAFRAVNYGYTF.

This clonotype was detected ten times or more. J is TRBJ2-5 and V is TRBV7-2; D gene unclear. V was pared by 5 bases and J by 1 base, with 5 bases between. Germline lookup yields CDR1 SGHTA and CDR2 FQGNSA. The CDR3 loop spans 12 amino acids. CDR3 residues: CASSASQETQYF. The DNA for the CDR3 is TGTGCCAGCAGCGCCTCCCAAGAGACCCAGTACTTC.

This clonotype was recorded many times. The chain carries TRBV20-1 and TRBJ2-1; 10 bases match TRBD1. This CDR3 is built from 14 residues. Trimming removed 6 bases from V and 5 bases from J; junction bases left unmatched: 7. Per germline, CDR1 DFQATT and CDR2 SNEGSKA (reference sequence). The chain's CDR3 is CSAAGQGGDNEQFF. The CDR3 region has the DNA TGCAGTGCCGCTGGACAGGGGGGGGACAATGAGCAGTTCTTC.

For this clonotype: An end of the junction does not agree with germline; a read error may underlie this. The V call is TRBV29-1, the J call TRBJ1-2, with D possibly matching TRBD1 (5 bases). Per the germline V gene, CDR1 is SQVTM and CDR2 is ANQGSEA. The CDR3 sequence is 12 residues long. The chain's CDR3 is CSVDVWGSGYTF. The CDR3 DNA reads as TGCAGTGTTGATGTCTGGGGCAGTGGCTACACCTTC.

This clonotype was recorded at least ten times. The J gene is TRBJ1-6, the V gene TRBV5-1; D ambiguous. The CDR3 covers 16 residues. Trimming took 0 bases from V and 0 from J, leaving 7 bases between them. Germline V gene sequence: CDR1 SGHRS, CDR2 YFSETQ. The DNA of the CDR3 is TGCGCCAGCAGCTTGGTTCCCGCCTCCTATAATTCACCCCTCCACTTT. Residues: CASSLVPASYNSPLHF.

This clonotype was detected many times. V usage is TRBV18 and J usage is TRBJ2-5; the match to TRBD1 covers 11 bases. The CDR3 extends over 19 amino acids. CDR1 is KGHSH and CDR2 is LQKENI in the germline V gene. Losses at the gene ends were 0 bases for V and 5 bases for J; bases not matched to a gene: 14. The CDR3 spells CASSPPWSHGQGARETQYF. The CDR3 nucleotides are TGTGCCAGCTCACCACCGTGGAGCCACGGACAGGGGGCAAGGGAGACCCAGTACTTC.

This clonotype was seen ten or more times. The chain employs TRBV10-3 and TRBJ2-3; a weak D match, TRBD2 (6 bases). The germline V and J ends were trimmed by 3 bases and 3 bases, with 16 bases remaining between them. The CDR3 loop spans 16 amino acids. Germline-derived CDR1 and CDR2 are ENHRY and SYGVKD. The CDR3 nucleotides are TGTGCCATCAGTGAAGGGCTAGCGAGGGAAACAGATACGCAGTATTTT. This encodes CAISEGLARETDTQYF.

The J gene is TRBJ2-2, the V gene TRBV5-1; weak D call: TRBD1 (6 bases). Trimming removed 4 bases from V and 8 bases from J, with 9 bases in between. CDR1 SGHRS and CDR2 YFSETQ come from the germline V gene. This CDR3 spans 12 amino acids. The CDR3 DNA sequence: TGCGCCAGCAGCGGACAGACAGGGGAGCTGTTTTTT. Protein: CASSGQTGELFF.

This clonotype was counted at least ten times. The chain combines TRBV7-9 with TRBJ1-3, with TRBD1 identical over 7 bases. In germline, CDR1 is SEHNR, CDR2 FQNEAQ (reference sequence). V was clipped by 4 bases and J by 4 bases; unmatched bases: 4. The CDR3 contains 14 residues. CDR3 DNA sequence: TGTGCCAGCAGCTCGACAGGGTCCGGAAACACCATATATTTT. This translates into CASSSTGSGNTIYF.